This TCR beta chain was found in a study of blood T cell repertoires in COVID-19. Sequencing used immunoSEQ multiplex PCR; TCRdb keeps in-frame clones, though not all of them. The sample has approximately 80,000 clones, 70% to 90% seen once. V was pared by 4 bases and J by 6 bases, with 13 bases between. The CDR3 is 13 residues long. Per germline, CDR1 MNHEY and CDR2 SVGEGT. The chain employs TRBV6-2 or TRBV6-3 and TRBJ2-7, with TRBD2 as a possible D gene (6 bases). Sequenced input: peripheral blood. The TCR originated in a man aged 35-49 years with acute or convalescent COVID-19. This CDR3 is CASSWGVESEQYF. The DNA for the CDR3 is TGTGCCAGCAGTTGGGGGGTTGAAAGCGAGCAGTACTTC.